This entry is about one T cell receptor (beta chain). Its target is unknown. Given a much more abundant clone one base away, this may be a read error. This record comes from a study of blood T cells in healthy people across ages. Overall study results and limits: Long-lived donors had more naive CD4+ cells and higher diversity than aged donors.

PCR was performed a second time for about 7 to 11 cycles using a sample-barcoded 5' primer and a J-beta primer mix. TCRdb itself ran the 5' RACE reads through MiXCR, one entry per CDR3 protein. Of more than 800,000 distinct CDR3 sequences in the sample, more than 25% were seen once. This receptor was obtained from a woman older than 75 in good health. Sequences were obtained from blood.

The CDR3 loop is CASSVAGVGGYNEQYF. CDR3 DNA: TGTGCCAGCAGCGTAGCTGGGGTGGGGGGTTACAATGAGCAGTACTTC. V usage is TRBV9 and J usage is TRBJ2-7; tentatively, D is TRBD2 (6 bases). The CDR3 consists of 16 residues. From germline, CDR1 is SGDLS and CDR2 YYNGEE. The V gene lost 0 bases and the J gene lost 7 bases, with 20 bases spanning the gap.